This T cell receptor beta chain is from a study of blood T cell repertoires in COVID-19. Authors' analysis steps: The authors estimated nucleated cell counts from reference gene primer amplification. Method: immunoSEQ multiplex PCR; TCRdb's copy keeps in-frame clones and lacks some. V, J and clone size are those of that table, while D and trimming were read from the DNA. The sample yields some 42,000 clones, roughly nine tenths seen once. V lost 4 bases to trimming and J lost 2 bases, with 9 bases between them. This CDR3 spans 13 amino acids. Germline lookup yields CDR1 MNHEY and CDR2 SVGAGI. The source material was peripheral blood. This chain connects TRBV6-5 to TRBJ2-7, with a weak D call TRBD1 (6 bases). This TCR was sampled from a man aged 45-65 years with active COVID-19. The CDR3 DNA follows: TGTGCCAGCAGTTTCGGACAGACCTACGAGCAGTACTTC. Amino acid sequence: CASSFGQTYEQYF.